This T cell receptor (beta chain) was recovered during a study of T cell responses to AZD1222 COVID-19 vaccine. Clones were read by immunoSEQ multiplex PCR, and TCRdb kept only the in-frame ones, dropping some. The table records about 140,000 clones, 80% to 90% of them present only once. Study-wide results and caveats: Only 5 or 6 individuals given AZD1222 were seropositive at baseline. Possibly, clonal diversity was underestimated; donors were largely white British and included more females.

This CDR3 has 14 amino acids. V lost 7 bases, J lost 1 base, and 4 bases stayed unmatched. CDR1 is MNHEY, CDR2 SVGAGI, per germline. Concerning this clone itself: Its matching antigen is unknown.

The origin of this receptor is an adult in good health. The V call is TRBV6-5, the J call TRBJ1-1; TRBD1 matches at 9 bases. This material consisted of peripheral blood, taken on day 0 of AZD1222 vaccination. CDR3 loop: CASKLGQGNTEAFF. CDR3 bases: TGTGCCAGCAAACTGGGACAGGGGAACACTGAAGCTTTCTTT.